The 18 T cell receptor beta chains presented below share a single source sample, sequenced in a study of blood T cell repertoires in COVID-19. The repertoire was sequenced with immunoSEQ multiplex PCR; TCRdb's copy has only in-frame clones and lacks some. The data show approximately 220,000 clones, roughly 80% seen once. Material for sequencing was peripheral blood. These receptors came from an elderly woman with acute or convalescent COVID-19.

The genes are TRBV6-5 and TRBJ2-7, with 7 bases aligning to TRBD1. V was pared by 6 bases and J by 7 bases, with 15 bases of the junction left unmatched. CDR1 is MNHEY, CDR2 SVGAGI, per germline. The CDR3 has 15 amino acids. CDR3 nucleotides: TGTGCCAGCAGACCAACAGGGGCCTCTTTAGGGGAGCAGTACTTC. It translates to CASRPTGASLGEQYF.

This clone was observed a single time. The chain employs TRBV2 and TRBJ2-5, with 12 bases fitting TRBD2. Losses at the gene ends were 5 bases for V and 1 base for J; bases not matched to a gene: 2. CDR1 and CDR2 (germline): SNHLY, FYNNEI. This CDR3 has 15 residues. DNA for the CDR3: TGTGCCAGCAGTTTGACTAGCGGGGGCCAAGAGACCCAGTACTTC. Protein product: CASSLTSGGQETQYF.

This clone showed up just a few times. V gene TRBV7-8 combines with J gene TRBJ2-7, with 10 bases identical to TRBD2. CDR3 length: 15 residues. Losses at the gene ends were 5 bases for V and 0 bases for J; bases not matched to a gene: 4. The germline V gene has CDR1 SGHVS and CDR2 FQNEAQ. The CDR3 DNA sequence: TGTGCCAGCAGCCGACTAGCGGGCAACTCCTACGAGCAGTACTTC. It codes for CASSRLAGNSYEQYF. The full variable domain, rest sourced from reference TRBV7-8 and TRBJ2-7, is GAGVSQSPRYKVAKRGQDVALRCDPISGHVSLFWYQQALGQGPEFLTYFQNEAQLDKSGLPSDRFFAERPEGSVSTLKIQRTQQEDSAVYLCASSRLAGNSYEQYFGPGTRLTVT.

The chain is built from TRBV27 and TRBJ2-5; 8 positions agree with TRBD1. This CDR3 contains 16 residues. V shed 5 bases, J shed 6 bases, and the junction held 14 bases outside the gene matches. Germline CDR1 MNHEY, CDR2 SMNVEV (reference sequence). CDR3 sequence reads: CASSLLPGQGWQTQYF. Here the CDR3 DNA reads TGTGCCAGCAGTCTACTGCCCGGACAGGGTTGGCAGACCCAGTACTTC.

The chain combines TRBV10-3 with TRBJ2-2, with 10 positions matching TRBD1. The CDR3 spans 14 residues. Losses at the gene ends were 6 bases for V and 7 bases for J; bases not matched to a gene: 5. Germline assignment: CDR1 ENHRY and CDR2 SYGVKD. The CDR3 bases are TGTGCCATCAGGGGACAGGGGACTGTCGGGGAGCTGTTTTTT. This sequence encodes CAIRGQGTVGELFF.

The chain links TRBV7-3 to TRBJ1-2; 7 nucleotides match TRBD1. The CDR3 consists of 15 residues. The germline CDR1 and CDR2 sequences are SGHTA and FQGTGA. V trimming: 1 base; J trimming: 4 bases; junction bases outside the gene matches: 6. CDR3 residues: CASSLNGQVVYGYTF. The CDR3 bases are TGTGCCAGCAGCTTAAATGGACAGGTCGTCTATGGCTACACCTTC.

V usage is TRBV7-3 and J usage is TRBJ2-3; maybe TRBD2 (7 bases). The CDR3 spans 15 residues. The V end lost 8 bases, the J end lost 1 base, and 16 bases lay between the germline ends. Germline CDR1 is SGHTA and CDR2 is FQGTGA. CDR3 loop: CASSSIGGRTDTQYF. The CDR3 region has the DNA TGTGCCAGCTCATCCATCGGGGGGCGCACAGATACGCAGTATTTT.

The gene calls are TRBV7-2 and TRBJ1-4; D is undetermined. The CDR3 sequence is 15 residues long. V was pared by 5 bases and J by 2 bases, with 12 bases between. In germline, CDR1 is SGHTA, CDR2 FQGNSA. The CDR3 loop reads CASSQNLMTNEKLFF. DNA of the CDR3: TGTGCCAGCAGCCAAAACTTGATGACTAATGAAAAACTGTTTTTT.

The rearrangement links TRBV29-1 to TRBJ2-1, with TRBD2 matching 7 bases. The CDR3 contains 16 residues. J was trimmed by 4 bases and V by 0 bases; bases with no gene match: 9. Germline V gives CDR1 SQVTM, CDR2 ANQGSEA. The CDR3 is CSVEDTGGILYNEQFF. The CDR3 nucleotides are TGCAGCGTTGAAGATACGGGGGGAATTCTTTACAATGAGCAGTTCTTC.

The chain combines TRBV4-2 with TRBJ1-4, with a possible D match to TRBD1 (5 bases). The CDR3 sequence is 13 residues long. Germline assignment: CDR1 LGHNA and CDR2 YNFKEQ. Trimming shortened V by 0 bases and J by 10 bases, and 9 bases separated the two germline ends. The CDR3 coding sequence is TGTGCCAGCAGCCAAGAAGGGGCACTAAAACTGTTTTTT. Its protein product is CASSQEGALKLFF.

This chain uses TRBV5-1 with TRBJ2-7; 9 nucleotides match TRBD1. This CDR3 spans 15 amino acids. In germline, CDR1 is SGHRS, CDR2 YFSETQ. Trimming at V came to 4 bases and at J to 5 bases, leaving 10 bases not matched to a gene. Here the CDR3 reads CASSTPGTGRDEQYF. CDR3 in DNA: TGCGCCAGCAGCACTCCCGGGACAGGGAGAGACGAGCAGTACTTC.

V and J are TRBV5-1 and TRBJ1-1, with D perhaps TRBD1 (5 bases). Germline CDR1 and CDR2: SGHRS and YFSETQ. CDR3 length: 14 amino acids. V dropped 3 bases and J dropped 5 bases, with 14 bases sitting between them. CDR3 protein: CASSWEGHETEAFF. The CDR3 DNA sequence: TGCGCCAGCAGCTGGGAGGGGCACGAGACTGAAGCTTTCTTT. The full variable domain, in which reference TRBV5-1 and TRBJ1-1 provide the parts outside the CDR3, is KAGVTQTPRYLIKTRGQQVTLSCSPISGHRSVSWYQQTPGQGLQFLFEYFSETQRNKGNFPGRFSGRQFSNSRSEMNVSTLELGDSALYLCASSWEGHETEAFFGQGTRLTVV.

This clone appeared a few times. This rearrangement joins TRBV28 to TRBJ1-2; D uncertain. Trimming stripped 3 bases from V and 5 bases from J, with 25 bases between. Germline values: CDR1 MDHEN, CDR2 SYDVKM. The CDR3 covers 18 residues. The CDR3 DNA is TGTGCCAGCAGTTTCGATCCGGGCGGGCTCCAGATGGGGTATGGCTACACCTTC. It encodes CASSFDPGGLQMGYGYTF.

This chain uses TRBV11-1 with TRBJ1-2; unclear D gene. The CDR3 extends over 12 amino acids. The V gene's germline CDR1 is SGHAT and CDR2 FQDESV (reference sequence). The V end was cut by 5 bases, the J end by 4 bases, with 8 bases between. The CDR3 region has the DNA TGTGCCAGCAGCCGAGAAGTCTATGGCTACACCTTC. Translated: CASSREVYGYTF. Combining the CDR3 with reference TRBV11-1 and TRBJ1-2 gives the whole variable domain EAEVAQSPRYKITEKSQAVAFWCDPISGHATLYWYRQILGQGPELLVQFQDESVVDDSQLPKDRFSAERLKGVDSTLKIQPAELGDSAMYLCASSREVYGYTFGSGTRLTVV.

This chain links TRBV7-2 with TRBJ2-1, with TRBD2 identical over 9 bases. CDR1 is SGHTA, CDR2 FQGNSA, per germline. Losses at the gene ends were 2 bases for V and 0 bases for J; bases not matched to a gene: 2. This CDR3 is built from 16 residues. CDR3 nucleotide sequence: TGTGCCAGCAGCTTAAGCGGGGGGAACTCCTACAATGAGCAGTTCTTC. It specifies CASSLSGGNSYNEQFF.

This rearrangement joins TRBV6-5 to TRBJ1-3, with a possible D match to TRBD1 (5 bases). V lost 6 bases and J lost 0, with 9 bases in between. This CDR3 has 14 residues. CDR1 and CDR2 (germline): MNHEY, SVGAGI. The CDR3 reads CASSTGFSGNTIYF. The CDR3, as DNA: TGTGCCAGCAGCACAGGCTTCTCTGGAAACACCATATATTTT.

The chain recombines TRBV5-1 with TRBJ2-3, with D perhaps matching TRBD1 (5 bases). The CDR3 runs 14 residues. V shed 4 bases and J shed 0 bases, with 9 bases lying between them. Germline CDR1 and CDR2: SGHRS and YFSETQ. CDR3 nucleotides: TGCGCCAGCAGCCAAGACAGAAGCACAGATACGCAGTATTTT. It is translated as CASSQDRSTDTQYF.

This chain's CDR3 is CASSFDRGYEQYF. The CDR3 DNA is TGTGCCAGCAGTTTTGACAGGGGATACGAGCAGTACTTC. The gene calls are TRBV12-3 or TRBV12-4 and TRBJ2-7; TRBD1 matches 8 bases. CDR3 size: 13 residues. Germline trimming cut 3 bases from V and 4 bases from J; bases unmatched to any gene: 2.